Presented here are 21 T cell receptor beta chains from one specimen sequenced in a study of regulatory T cells in long-lasting Graves disease. As to time point: newly diagnosed GD, antithyroid drugs for less than 3 months. The TCR library was prepared using RNA isolated from PBMCs. Combining iRepertoire HTBI primers with Arm-PCR of CDR3 regions, the authors built TCR beta libraries. TCRdb recomputed calls from the multiplex PCR reads with MiXCR, one row per CDR3 protein. The sample records approximately 560,000 distinct CDR3 sequences, about 16% being singletons. These data are also associated with another study on T cells in Graves' hyperthyroidism and ophthalmopathy.

Specimen: peripheral blood mononuclear cells (PBMCs), collected at new diagnosis, from a patient treated with antithyroid drugs. These receptors were collected from a man between 18 and 29 years old with Graves disease.

This rearrangement joins TRBV20-1 to TRBJ1-1, with D tentatively TRBD1 (6 bases). The ends were cut back, 0 bases at V and 0 bases at J, with 17 bases in the middle. CDR1 is DFQATT and CDR2 is SNEGSKA in the germline V gene (reference sequence). The CDR3 length is 17 residues. The CDR3: CSARDPRGGFMNTEAFF. The CDR3, as DNA: TGCAGTGCTAGAGACCCCAGGGGTGGGTTCATGAACACTGAAGCTTTCTTT.

This chain connects TRBV7-9 to TRBJ2-1, with 8 bases aligning to TRBD2. V lost 5 bases and J lost 5; bases outside the gene matches: 11. This CDR3 has 16 amino acids. Germline loops: CDR1 SEHNR, CDR2 FQNEAQ (reference sequence). The CDR3 protein is CASSPHWSSGDNEQFF. CDR3 coding DNA: TGTGCCAGCAGCCCCCATTGGAGTAGCGGGGACAATGAGCAGTTCTTC.

At least ten counts were recorded for this clonotype. V is TRBV12-3 or TRBV12-4 and J is TRBJ2-7, with 11 bases lining up with TRBD2. The ends lost 5 bases at V and 0 bases at J; junction bases unmatched: 9. CDR3 length: 17 residues. The CDR3 coding sequence is TGTGCCAGCAGTCCGCATAGACTAGCGGGAAGCTCCTACGAGCAGTACTTC. Translating it yields CASSPHRLAGSSYEQYF.

A few counts support this clonotype. The chain links TRBV13 to TRBJ2-7, with 15 bases aligning to TRBD2. There are 16 residues in the CDR3. From germline, CDR1 is PRHDT and CDR2 FYEKMQ (reference sequence). The V segment lost 5 bases and the J segment 4 bases; nucleotides outside the gene matches: 6. CDR3 nucleotide sequence: TGTGCCAGCAGCCCAAGGACTAGCGGGAGGGGGTACGAGCAGTACTTC. This translates into CASSPRTSGRGYEQYF.

The V call is TRBV13, the J call TRBJ2-2; the D is unclear. The CDR3 covers 13 residues. Trimming took off 5 bases at V and 8 bases at J, with 12 bases between the two ends. From germline, CDR1 is PRHDT and CDR2 FYEKMQ (reference sequence). The CDR3 DNA sequence: TGTGCCAGCAGCACCGCAAACGAGGGGGAGCTGTTTTTT. It specifies CASSTANEGELFF.

The chain recombines TRBV13 with TRBJ2-4, with a weak D call TRBD2 (6 bases). Germline V gene data show CDR1 as PRHDT and CDR2 as FYEKMQ (reference sequence). CDR3 length: 15 residues. With 5 bases removed from V and 5 bases from J, the gap between germline ends came to 16 bases. The CDR3 nucleotides are TGTGCCAGCAGCCTACAAGGAGGGGCCGAAAACATTCAGTACTTC. This translates into CASSLQGGAENIQYF.

In its sample, this clonotype was seen many times. The chain joins TRBV10-2 to TRBJ2-3, with 8 positions matching TRBD1. This CDR3 region has 16 residues. V trimming: 3 bases; J trimming: 1 base; junction bases outside the gene matches: 6. Germline CDR1 reads WSHSY; CDR2 reads SAAADI. The CDR3 DNA reads TGCGCCAGCAGTGATTTCAGGGGACAGGGCACAGATACGCAGTATTTT. Its translation: CASSDFRGQGTDTQYF.

This clonotype was seen more than once but under ten times. The chain is built from TRBV20-1 and TRBJ2-7, with TRBD1 as a possible D gene (6 bases). Trimming pared 1 base from V and 5 bases from J, leaving 15 bases between. This CDR3 contains 14 residues. In germline, CDR1 is DFQATT, CDR2 SNEGSKA (reference sequence). The CDR3 DNA sequence: TGCAGTGCTAGAGGGGACATCTCCGGAGACGAGCAGTACTTC. Its protein is CSARGDISGDEQYF.

This clonotype was seen ten or more times. The junction differs from germline at one of its ends, possibly a read error. The CDR3 spells CASSIINGQFF. For the CDR3, the DNA is TGTGCCAGCAGCATTATCAATGGGCAGTTCTTC. The rearrangement uses TRBV11-2 and TRBJ2-1; no clear D. CDR3 length equals 11 residues. The germline V gene encodes CDR1 SGHAT and CDR2 FQNNGV.

In this sample, this clonotype turned up many times. This rearrangement joins TRBV27 to TRBJ1-6; D is ambiguous. This CDR3 spans 12 amino acids. V lost 3 bases, J lost 9 bases, and 6 bases lay in between. Looked up from germline, CDR1 is MNHEY and CDR2 is SMNVEV (reference sequence). The CDR3 loop reads CASSFSGSPLHF. The CDR3 region has the DNA TGTGCCAGCAGTTTTAGTGGTTCACCCCTCCACTTT.

This clonotype was seen more than once but under ten times. This sequence joins TRBV4-1 and TRBJ2-3, with 8 positions matching TRBD2. Germline V CDR1 and CDR2: MGHRA, YSYEKL. V lost 0 bases to trimming and J lost 1 base; unmatched junction nucleotides: 0. The CDR3 contains 15 residues. The CDR3 sequence: CASSQELAGTDTQYF. The CDR3 DNA reads as TGCGCCAGCAGCCAAGAACTAGCGGGCACAGATACGCAGTATTTT.

The gene calls are TRBV3-1 and TRBJ2-7, with TRBD1 identical over 12 bases. V trimming: 4 bases; J trimming: 5 bases; junction bases outside the gene matches: 6. Germline loops: CDR1 LGHDT, CDR2 YNNKEL (reference sequence). This CDR3 spans 15 amino acids. This CDR3 reads CASSLPGQGANEQYF. CDR3 DNA: TGTGCCAGCAGCCTCCCGGGACAGGGGGCGAACGAGCAGTACTTC.

This clonotype occurred many times. CDR3 coding DNA: TGTGCCAGCAGGCCAACAGGGACTAGTGAGCAGTTCTTC. It yields the protein CASRPTGTSEQFF. The chain combines TRBV7-2 with TRBJ2-1; 8 bases are a match to TRBD2. Germline loops: CDR1 SGHTA, CDR2 FQGNSA. V lost 6 bases to trimming and J lost 9 bases; unmatched junction nucleotides: 7. This CDR3 has 13 amino acids.

This clonotype was observed many times. The J gene is TRBJ2-2, the V gene TRBV28, with D perhaps being TRBD1 or TRBD2 (5 bases each). V lost 6 bases and J lost 7, with 21 bases in between. In germline, CDR1 is MDHEN, CDR2 SYDVKM. There are 16 residues in the CDR3. CDR3 sequence reads: CASRWGSVLNLGELFF. Here the CDR3 DNA reads TGTGCCAGCAGATGGGGGTCCGTGCTTAATCTCGGGGAGCTGTTTTTT.

The chain links TRBV5-1 to TRBJ2-6; D unclear. Looked up from germline, CDR1 is SGHRS and CDR2 is YFSETQ. V gave up 4 bases and J gave up 0 bases, with 14 bases separating them. CDR3 size: 17 residues. This CDR3 is CASSRGMVTSGANVLTF. Here the CDR3 DNA reads TGCGCCAGCAGCCGTGGGATGGTGACCTCTGGGGCCAACGTCCTGACTTTC.

Many counts were recorded for this clonotype. The chain has TRBV5-1 and TRBJ1-1; weak D call: TRBD1 (6 bases). The CDR3 extends over 14 amino acids. Germline V gene sequence: CDR1 SGHRS, CDR2 YFSETQ. V gave up 0 bases and J gave up 0 bases, with 6 bases separating them. The CDR3 region is CASSLEGVNTEAFF. The DNA of the CDR3 is TGCGCCAGCAGCTTGGAGGGGGTGAACACTGAAGCTTTCTTT.

In this sample, this clonotype turned up a few times. The rearrangement joins TRBV2 to TRBJ2-1, with TRBD1 as a possible D gene (6 bases). The CDR3 sequence is 12 residues long. Trimming removed 6 bases from V and 7 bases from J, with 10 bases in between. Germline CDR1 SNHLY, CDR2 FYNNEI. The DNA of the CDR3 is TGTGCCAGCAGGGACGACAGGAATGAGCAGTTCTTC. Its translation is CASRDDRNEQFF.

The rearrangement joins TRBV7-2 to TRBJ2-5; 13 bases align to TRBD2. The length of the CDR3 is 16 residues. Germline V gene data show CDR1 as SGHTA and CDR2 as FQGNSA. With V trimmed by 5 bases and J by 1 base, 4 bases remained unmatched. CDR3 sequence: CASSPRTSGSQETQYF. The CDR3 nucleotides read TGTGCCAGCAGCCCCAGGACTAGCGGGAGCCAAGAGACCCAGTACTTC. Drawing the rest from reference TRBV7-2 and TRBJ2-5, the complete variable domain is GAGVSQSPSNKVTEKGKDVELRCDPISGHTALYWYRQSLGQGLEFLIYFQGNSAPDKSGLPSDRFSAERTGGSVSTLTIQRTQQEDSAVYLCASSPRTSGSQETQYFGPGTRLLVL.

This clonotype is a singleton in its sample. V is TRBV9 and J is TRBJ2-1; D ambiguous. V was pared by 4 bases and J by 7 bases, with 9 bases between. The germline V gene encodes CDR1 SGDLS and CDR2 YYNGEE. This CDR3 spans 12 amino acids. Here the CDR3 reads CASSHLRNEQFF. CDR3 nucleotide sequence: TGTGCCAGCAGCCACCTACGGAATGAGCAGTTCTTC. The entire variable domain, with the rest obtained from reference TRBV9 and TRBJ2-1, is as follows: DSGVTQTPKHLITATGQRVTLRCSPRSGDLSVYWYQQSLDQGLQFLIQYYNGEERAKGNILERFSAQQFPDLHSELNLSSLELGDSALYFCASSHLRNEQFFGPGTRLTVL.

To note about this clonotype: An end of the junction does not agree with germline; a read error may underlie this. This sequence joins TRBV18 and TRBJ2-7, with D perhaps TRBD2 (5 bases). CDR1 is KGHSH, CDR2 LQKENI, per germline. The CDR3 has 13 residues. CDR3 DNA sequence: TGTGCCAGCGCACCACAAAACAGCGGTGAGCAGTACTTC. Translating it yields CASAPQNSGEQYF.

The V and J genes are TRBV4-1 and TRBJ1-1; D is possibly TRBD1 (5 bases). CDR3 length equals 17 residues. V dropped 3 bases and J dropped 1 base, with 18 bases sitting between them. Germline CDR1 reads MGHRA; CDR2 reads YSYEKL. CDR3 DNA sequence: TGCGCCAGCAGCCAGTCCGGGACCTCCCTGGGGAACACTGAAGCTTTCTTT. Translation gives CASSQSGTSLGNTEAFF.